Below are 16 T cell receptor beta chains sequenced from a single sample in a study of T cell clonality in common variable immunodeficiency. Their recognized antigens are unknown. General study findings and limits: Reportedly, TCR beta sequences from common variable immunodeficiency showed fewer deletions and N-nucleotide insertions.

TCRdb's table, derived via immunoSEQ multiplex PCR, lists solely in-frame clones and lacks some. The specimen has about 28,000 clones, none found just once. The sample comprised peripheral blood mononuclear cells. The receptors shown here come from a human donor with common variable immunodeficiency.

A note on this clone: With the read ending 3 residues before the CDR3 end, the germline J gene is used to fill in that end. J is TRBJ2-7 and V is TRBV6-2 or TRBV6-3; 9 bases agree with TRBD2. The CDR3 sequence is 15 residues long. V was clipped by 8 bases and J by 0 bases; unmatched bases: 8. In germline, CDR1 is MNHEY, CDR2 SVGEGT. The CDR3 region is CASYSGGPSSYEQYF. Partial CDR3 DNA: TGTGCCAGCTACAGCGGGGGGCCGAGCTCCTACGAG.

Worth noting for this clone: A much more abundant neighbour one base away suggests this may be a read error. This specimen includes other DNA sequences encoding the same CDR3. The CDR3 is CASRGLGNTIYF. The DNA read from the CDR3 is TGTGCCAGCAGGGGGCTGGGAAACACC. The rearrangement uses TRBV6-2 or TRBV6-3 and TRBJ1-3, with D perhaps TRBD1 (5 bases). The CDR3 is cut off 3 residues early in the read; its end comes from the germline J gene. The CDR3 length is 12 residues. V lost 6 bases and J 4 bases, leaving 7 bases between the germline ends. From germline, CDR1 is MNHEY and CDR2 SVGEGT.

This clone was observed at least ten times. The read falls 3 residues short of the CDR3 end, and the missing part is taken from the germline J gene. The chain joins TRBV5-1 to TRBJ1-4; possible D gene TRBD1, 6 bases. CDR1 SGHRS and CDR2 YFSETQ come from the germline V gene. The CDR3 totals 15 residues. Trimming pared 5 bases from V and 0 bases from J, leaving 11 bases between. The sequenced part of the CDR3 DNA is TGCGCCAGCAGGTCACAGGGTGCAACTAATGAAAAA. Protein: CASRSQGATNEK. The whole CDR3 reads CASRSQGATNEKLFF.

This clone was recorded a few times. The read gets to within 3 residues of the CDR3 end, and the germline J gene fills in the rest. The J gene is TRBJ2-5, the V gene TRBV5-6; the D is unclear. Trimming took off 5 bases at V and 5 bases at J, with 7 bases between the two ends. The CDR3 consists of 11 residues. The germline CDR1 and CDR2 sequences are SGHDT and YYEEEE. CDR3 DNA, as far as it was read: TGTGCCAGCAGGCTTGGCGAGACC. Its translation: CASRLGET. The CDR3 in full is CASRLGETQYF. Complete variable domain (other parts from reference TRBV5-6 and TRBJ2-5): DAGVTQSPTHLIKTRGQQVTLRCSPKSGHDTVSWYQQALGQGPQFIFQYYEEEERQRGNFPDRFSGHQFPNYSSELNVNALLLGDSALYLCASRLGETQYFGPGTRLLVL.

This clone was seen a handful of times. The read gets to within 3 residues of the CDR3 end, and the germline J gene fills in the rest. This sequence joins TRBV7-9 and TRBJ2-5, with D tentatively TRBD1 (6 bases). Germline-derived CDR1 and CDR2 are SEHNR and FQNEAQ (reference sequence). The CDR3 runs 15 residues. V was cut by 0 bases and J by 4 bases, with 12 bases left in between. The CDR3 bases that were read are TGTGCCAGCAGCTTAGCGCGTATGGACAGAGAGACC. This codes for CASSLARMDRET. The full CDR3 protein reads CASSLARMDRETQYF.

This clone was seen many times. The read halts 3 residues ahead of the CDR3 end, with the missing end drawn from the germline J gene. The chain recombines TRBV7-3 with TRBJ2-3; D possibly corresponds to TRBD2 (6 bases). Germline V gene sequence: CDR1 SGHTA, CDR2 FQGTGA. The CDR3 contains 16 residues. With 2 bases removed from V and 2 bases from J, the gap between germline ends came to 14 bases. The CDR3 is CASSLAGSGDTDTQYF. Partial CDR3 DNA: TGTGCCAGCAGCTTAGCTGGTAGCGGAGACACAGATACG.

This clone was seen many times. The sequenced CDR3 bases are TGCGCCAGCAGCCAAGAACAGGGGGCTTTTAGCAATCAGCCC. Its translation: CASSQEQGAFSNQP. The complete CDR3 sequence is CASSQEQGAFSNQPQHF. This rearrangement joins TRBV4-1 to TRBJ1-5, with 9 bases aligning to TRBD1. The read halts 3 residues ahead of the CDR3 end, with the missing end drawn from the germline J gene. The CDR3 has 17 amino acids. Losses at the gene ends were 0 bases for V and 0 bases for J; bases not matched to a gene: 3. Germline V gene data show CDR1 as MGHRA and CDR2 as YSYEKL.

A note on this clone: The read gets to within 3 residues of the CDR3 end, and the germline J gene fills in the rest. This chain links TRBV16 with TRBJ2-5, with 7 bases fitting TRBD1. Germline trimming cut 3 bases from V and 0 bases from J; bases unmatched to any gene: 4. Germline V gene lookup returns CDR1 KGHSY and CDR2 FQNENV. There are 15 residues in the CDR3. The CDR3 DNA, read in part, is TGTGCCAGCAGCCATCGGGACAGACACCAAGAGACC. Encoded protein: CASSHRDRHQET. The whole CDR3 protein reads CASSHRDRHQETQYF.

There are many counts of this clone. The read gets to within 3 residues of the CDR3 end, and the germline J gene fills in the rest. This chain links TRBV2 with TRBJ2-5; 9 bases align to TRBD2. The trim removed 2 bases at V and 1 base at J, leaving 2 bases unmatched. The CDR3 has 15 residues. Germline values: CDR1 SNHLY, CDR2 FYNNEI. Partial CDR3 DNA: TGTGCCAGCAGTGAACTAGCGGGGCCCCAAGAGACC. Translation gives CASSELAGPQET. The entire CDR3 is CASSELAGPQETQYF.

As for this clone: The read halts 3 residues ahead of the CDR3 end, with the missing end drawn from the germline J gene. The chain is built from TRBV19 and TRBJ1-3; TRBD1 might be the D (5 bases). V was shortened by 3 bases and J by 4 bases, with 13 bases between the two germline ends. Germline CDR1 LNHDA, CDR2 SQIVND (reference sequence). The CDR3 has 15 amino acids. This CDR3 reads CASSIGRGDGNTIYF. The part of the CDR3 DNA that was read is TGTGCCAGTAGTATTGGAAGGGGAGACGGAAACACC.

The sample holds many counts of this clone. Coverage ceases 3 residues before the CDR3 finishes, and the germline J gene fills in the end. The chain links TRBV7-9 to TRBJ2-3, with 7 bases fitting TRBD1. J was trimmed by 8 bases and V by 4 bases; bases with no gene match: 3. The CDR3 runs 12 residues. In germline, CDR1 is SEHNR, CDR2 FQNEAQ (reference sequence). Partial CDR3 DNA: TGTGCCAGCAGCTCCCGGGACAGTACG. It encodes CASSSRDST. The entire CDR3 protein reads CASSSRDSTQYF.

This clone was observed many times. The sequenced fragment ends 3 residues before the CDR3 boundary, so the rest is inferred from the germline J gene. The V and J genes are TRBV18 and TRBJ2-1; possible D gene TRBD1, 5 bases. Germline V gives CDR1 KGHSH, CDR2 LQKENI. This CDR3 has 14 amino acids. Trimming took 1 base from V and 7 from J, leaving 11 bases between them. The CDR3 bases that were read are TGTGCCAGCTCACCACAACCAGGGTGGAATGAG. Protein sequence: CASSPQPGWNE. The whole CDR3 region reads CASSPQPGWNEQFF.

Notes on this clone: The read falls 3 residues short of the CDR3 end, and the missing part is taken from the germline J gene. The chain recombines TRBV7-7 with TRBJ1-1, with D hard to call. From germline, CDR1 is SSHAT and CDR2 FNYEAQ (reference sequence). V was pared by 4 bases and J by 1 base, with 7 bases between. This CDR3 is built from 13 residues. CDR3 DNA (partial): TGTGCCAGCAGCTACAGCAAGAACACTGAA. It translates to CASSYSKNTE. In full, the CDR3 is CASSYSKNTEAFF.

For this clone: The read ends 3 residues shy of where the CDR3 ends; the end is completed using the germline J gene. The rearrangement joins TRBV6-2 or TRBV6-3 to TRBJ1-5; 9 bases line up with TRBD1. The V gene's germline CDR1 is MNHEY and CDR2 SVGEGT. Trimming removed 6 bases from V and 2 bases from J; junction bases left unmatched: 5. This CDR3 has 15 amino acids. The CDR3 bases that were read are TGTGCCAGCAGAGGACAGGGGTTGGGCAATCAGCCC. Its protein product is CASRGQGLGNQP. The full CDR3 protein reads CASRGQGLGNQPQHF.

This clone came up many times. The sequenced fragment ends 3 residues before the CDR3 boundary, so the rest is inferred from the germline J gene. V is TRBV5-6 and J is TRBJ1-1, with 8 bases aligning to TRBD1. Germline values: CDR1 SGHDT, CDR2 YYEEEE. The ends lost 4 bases at V and 6 bases at J; junction bases unmatched: 8. This CDR3 contains 14 residues. The CDR3 DNA, read in part, is TGTGCCAGCAGCCTTCGGACAGGGAGATCTGAA. This codes for CASSLRTGRSE. The whole CDR3 reads CASSLRTGRSEAFF. Looking up the rest from reference TRBV5-6 and TRBJ1-1 gives the full variable domain: DAGVTQSPTHLIKTRGQQVTLRCSPKSGHDTVSWYQQALGQGPQFIFQYYEEEERQRGNFPDRFSGHQFPNYSSELNVNALLLGDSALYLCASSLRTGRSEAFFGQGTRLTVV.

In this sample, this clone turned up many times. Coverage ceases 3 residues before the CDR3 finishes, and the germline J gene fills in the end. The chain has TRBV29-1 and TRBJ2-1, with 8 bases lining up with TRBD1. The CDR3 covers 14 residues. The V and J ends lost 7 bases and 3 bases, in that order; junction bases with no gene match: 8. The germline gives CDR1 SQVTM, CDR2 ANQGSEA. CDR3 sequence reads: CSATGQGGYNEQFF. The CDR3 bases that were read are TGCAGCGCCACTGGACAGGGCGGCTACAATGAG.